This T cell receptor beta chain was captured in a study of T cell repertoires and Cas9 in healthy adults. The overall study: SpCas9-reactive CD4 and CD8 T cells were characterized for potency, cytotoxicity and lineage.

Comment on this clone: Antigen unknown.

The V segment lost 5 bases and the J segment 4 bases; nucleotides outside the gene matches: 5. The CDR3 has 15 amino acids. Per the germline V gene, CDR1 is SGHKS and CDR2 is YYEKEE (reference sequence). Study results and caveats: SpCas9-reactive regulatory T cells reportedly mitigated SpCas9-reactive effector T cells in vitro.

The method was immunoSEQ multiplex PCR; TCRdb's version includes in-frame clones alone and lacks a portion of them. The sample has more than 20,000 clones, roughly 92% seen once. This receptor was identified in a human donor in good health. The specimen sequenced was CD4+ effector T cells (CD127+, CD25-, CD137-, CD154-) from PBMCs; culture status not recorded. J is TRBJ2-2 and V is TRBV5-5, with TRBD2 identical over 10 bases. The CDR3 loop reads CASRTSGVLTGELFF. As DNA, the CDR3 is TGTGCCAGCAGAACTAGCGGGGTGCTCACCGGGGAGCTGTTTTTT.